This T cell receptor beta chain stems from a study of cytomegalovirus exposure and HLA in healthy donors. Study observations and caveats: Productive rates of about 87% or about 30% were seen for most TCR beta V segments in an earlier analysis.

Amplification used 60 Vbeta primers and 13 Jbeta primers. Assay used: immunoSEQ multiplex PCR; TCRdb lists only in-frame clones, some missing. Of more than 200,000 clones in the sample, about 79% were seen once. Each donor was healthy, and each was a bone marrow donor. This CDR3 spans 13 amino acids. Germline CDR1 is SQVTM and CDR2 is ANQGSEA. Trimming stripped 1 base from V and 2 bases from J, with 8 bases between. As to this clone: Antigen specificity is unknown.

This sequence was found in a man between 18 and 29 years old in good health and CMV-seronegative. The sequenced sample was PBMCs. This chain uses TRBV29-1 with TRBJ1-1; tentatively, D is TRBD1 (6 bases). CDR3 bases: TGCAGCGTTGAAGTAGGGGGAAACACTGAAGCTTTCTTT. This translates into CSVEVGGNTEAFF.